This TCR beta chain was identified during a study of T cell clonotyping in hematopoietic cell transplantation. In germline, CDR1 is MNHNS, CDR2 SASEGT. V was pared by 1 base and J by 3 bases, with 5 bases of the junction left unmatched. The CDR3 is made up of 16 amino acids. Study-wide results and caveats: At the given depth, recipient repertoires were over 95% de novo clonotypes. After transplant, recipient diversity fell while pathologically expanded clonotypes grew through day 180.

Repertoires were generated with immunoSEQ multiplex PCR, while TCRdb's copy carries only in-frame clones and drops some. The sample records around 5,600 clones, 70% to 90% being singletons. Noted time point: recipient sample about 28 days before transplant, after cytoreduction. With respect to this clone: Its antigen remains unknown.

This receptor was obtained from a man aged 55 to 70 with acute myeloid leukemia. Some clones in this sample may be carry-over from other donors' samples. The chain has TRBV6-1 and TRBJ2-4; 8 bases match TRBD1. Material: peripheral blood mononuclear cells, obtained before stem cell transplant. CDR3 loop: CASSEVAGGGKNIQYF. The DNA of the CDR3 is TGTGCCAGCAGTGAAGTGGCAGGGGGCGGCAAAAACATTCAGTACTTC.